Listed here are 13 T cell receptor beta chains from one sample, sequenced in a study of shared clonotypes between healthy human individuals. Repertoires were generated with immunoSEQ multiplex PCR, while TCRdb's copy carries only in-frame clones and drops some. The sample has about 2.4 million clones, approximately 92% seen once; the top ten hold about 0.13%. Material for sequencing was naive CD4+ T cells sorted from blood. The subset denotes: CD45RA+ positively selected. The receptor source for this set is a man between 18 and 29 years old in good health.

A single count supports this clone. This sequence joins TRBV5-4 and TRBJ2-1; either TRBD1 or TRBD2 may supply D (5 bases each). The CDR3 covers 18 residues. The germline V and J ends were trimmed by 0 bases and 7 bases, with 23 bases remaining between them. Germline V gene data show CDR1 as SGHNT and CDR2 as YYREEE (reference sequence). In DNA form, the CDR3 reads TGTGCCAGCAGCTTGGGGTCTAACCCAGGGTGGCGAGGGAATGAGCAGTTCTTC. Amino acids: CASSLGSNPGWRGNEQFF.

This clone was recorded once. The rearrangement uses TRBV11-2 and TRBJ2-2, with 7 nucleotides matching TRBD2. V shed 5 bases and J 5 bases; nucleotides not matched to a gene: 14. The CDR3 is 17 residues long. Germline CDR1 is SGHAT and CDR2 is FQNNGV. Here the CDR3 DNA reads TGTGCCAGCAGCCCAGCGGGGTTTAGGAAGGGAACCGGGGAGCTGTTTTTT. It yields the protein CASSPAGFRKGTGELFF.

The chain employs TRBV6-5 and TRBJ1-2; no firm D call. Germline V gives CDR1 MNHEY, CDR2 SVGAGI. This CDR3 spans 13 amino acids. Trimming took 8 bases from V and 7 from J, leaving 17 bases between them. The CDR3 spells CASGREGAGGYTF. As DNA, the CDR3 is TGTGCCAGCGGAAGGGAGGGAGCGGGTGGCTACACCTTC.

The chain carries TRBV10-1 and TRBJ1-1, with D unresolved. The CDR3 loop spans 15 amino acids. The ends were cut back, 2 bases at V and 4 bases at J, with 14 bases in the middle. Germline CDR1 is WNHNN and CDR2 is SYGVQD (reference sequence). CDR3 loop: CASSEPGTGGTEAFF. In nucleotides, the CDR3 is TGCGCCAGCAGTGAGCCGGGCACGGGTGGCACTGAAGCTTTCTTT.

This clone was recorded a few times. The same CDR3 is also encoded by other DNA sequences in this sample. CDR3 loop: CSASNTEAFF. The CDR3 DNA reads TGCAGCGCTTCGAACACTGAAGCTTTCTTT. This chain uses TRBV29-1 with TRBJ1-1, with D uncertain. V was clipped by 7 bases and J by 1 base, with 4 bases between them. CDR3 length: 10 amino acids. Germline lookup yields CDR1 SQVTM and CDR2 ANQGSEA.

The rearrangement joins TRBV10-3 to TRBJ2-2; TRBD1 matches 11 bases. This CDR3 contains 14 residues. Germline values: CDR1 ENHRY, CDR2 SYGVKD. With V trimmed by 10 bases and J by 3 bases, 4 bases remained unmatched. In DNA form, the CDR3 reads TGTGCCACCCGGGGACAGGGGGACACCGGGGAGCTGTTTTTT. Translated, it gives CATRGQGDTGELFF.

A word on this clone: Other nucleotide sequences from this sample produce the same CDR3. V and J are TRBV15 and TRBJ2-7; D ambiguous. The CDR3 is 14 residues long. Trimming stripped 0 bases from V and 0 bases from J, with 6 bases between. Germline CDR1 and CDR2: LNHNV and YYDKDF (reference sequence). CDR3 in amino acids: CATSRDPSSYEQYF. The CDR3 nucleotides are TGTGCCACCAGCAGAGATCCTTCCTCCTACGAGCAGTACTTC.

This chain joins TRBV11-2 and TRBJ2-1, with 7 bases fitting TRBD2. V shed 1 base, J shed 7 bases, and the junction held 7 bases outside the gene matches. Germline V gene sequence: CDR1 SGHAT, CDR2 FQNNGV. The CDR3 contains 15 residues. The chain's CDR3 is CASSLVRGVGNEQFF. CDR3 bases: TGTGCCAGCAGCTTAGTCCGGGGGGTAGGGAATGAGCAGTTCTTC.

The V call is TRBV30, the J call TRBJ2-1; 8 nucleotides line up with TRBD2. The CDR3 sequence is 12 residues long. V was pared by 3 bases and J by 9 bases, with 4 bases of the junction left unmatched. Germline V CDR1 and CDR2: GTSNPN, SVGIG (reference sequence). The CDR3, as DNA: TGTGCCTGGAGGATAGCGGGGTTTGAGCAGTTCTTC. Protein product: CAWRIAGFEQFF.

This chain uses TRBV9 with TRBJ2-1, with D possibly matching TRBD2 (6 bases). There are 15 residues in the CDR3. The V end was cut by 3 bases, the J end by 7 bases, with 17 bases between. The germline CDR1 and CDR2 sequences are SGDLS and YYNGEE. This CDR3 reads CASSGRDLRTNEQFF. In DNA, the CDR3 is TGTGCCAGCAGCGGCCGGGACTTAAGGACTAATGAGCAGTTCTTC.

This clone showed up just a few times. V and J are TRBV7-2 and TRBJ1-6; the D gene is possibly TRBD1 (5 bases). CDR1 and CDR2 from the germline V gene are SGHTA and FQGNSA. Trimming cost V 2 bases and J 8 bases, with 13 bases left between them. The CDR3 runs to 15 residues. The CDR3 reads CASSLLGRGDSPLHF. In DNA form, the CDR3 reads TGTGCCAGCAGCTTACTCGGACGGGGGGATTCACCCCTCCACTTT.

This chain connects TRBV27 to TRBJ1-5, with D unclear. Germline-derived CDR1 and CDR2 are MNHEY and SMNVEV (reference sequence). The CDR3 covers 13 residues. The V and J ends lost 3 bases and 3 bases respectively, with 6 bases between them. The CDR3 DNA follows: TGTGCCAGCAGTTTGATTCCCAATCAGCCCCAGCATTTT. This codes for CASSLIPNQPQHF.

The CDR3 loop reads CASSVIGKSTDTQYF. In DNA, the CDR3 is TGTGCCAGCAGCGTGATCGGGAAGAGCACAGATACGCAGTATTTT. The chain employs TRBV28 and TRBJ2-3; D possibly corresponds to TRBD2 (5 bases). Germline lookup yields CDR1 MDHEN and CDR2 SYDVKM. The CDR3 runs to 15 residues. Trimming left V 6 bases short and J 0 bases short, with 13 bases between.